This is a list of T cell receptor beta chains from one sample in a study of T cell clusters in autoimmune cytopenias. Using the multiplex PCR reads, TCRdb records one entry per CDR3 protein without DNA. The listing records around 6,000 distinct CDR3 sequences. This same sample was also taken into another study, of T cell repertoires in aging, cancer and after chemotherapy.

Sequencing used peripheral blood. The origin of the receptors is a human donor in good health. Each CDR3 is given with its conserved first and last residue. Size is omitted from some rows. Given values are once, few, many or a class for expanded clones.

v_call	cdr3_length	clone_size	j_call	cdr3_aa
TRBV6-2/TRBV6-3	14	NA	TRBJ2-3	CASSLRLAGATQYF
TRBV10-3	11	NA	TRBJ2-7	CAIGTSYEQYF
TRBV15	16	medium-sized	TRBJ2-1	CATWGGLESSYNEQFF
TRBV7-4	15	NA	TRBJ2-3	CASSFDGDPTDTQYF
TRBV7-2	17	medium-sized	TRBJ2-1	CASSLGRGTGLYNEQFF
TRBV6-5	13	medium-sized	TRBJ1-5	CATRDRTNQPQHF
TRBV19	16	medium-sized	TRBJ2-1	CASSLRGSGTYNEQFF
TRBV19	13	medium-sized	TRBJ1-5	CASSIQTNQPQHF
TRBV6-1	15	medium-sized	TRBJ2-2	CASSDGTADAGELFF
TRBV10-3	18	medium-sized	TRBJ2-3	CAISESWVAGMVTDTQYF
TRBV19	13	medium-sized	TRBJ2-7	CASSILDHYEQYF
TRBV5-6	16	medium-sized	TRBJ2-3	CASIRVSNPSTDTQYF
TRBV6-5	16	medium-sized	TRBJ2-2	CASSPYSRGNTGELFF
TRBV6-2/TRBV6-3	14	medium-sized	TRBJ2-1	CASSPLLSAGEQFF
TRBV7-6	14	NA	TRBJ2-2	CASSPVGRTGELFF